This is a list of T cell receptor beta chains from one sample in a study of early T cells in non-severe SARS-CoV-2 infection. TCRdb processed the 5' RACE reads anew with MiXCR; each CDR3 protein has one entry. The data contain about 47,000 distinct CDR3 sequences, approximately 11% of them seen just once; the ten biggest clones take up under 15%. Source material: whole blood. The origin of the receptors is an adult who was a healthcare worker with PCR-confirmed SARS-CoV-2 infection or an uninfected control (not recorded which). Each CDR3 is given with its conserved first and last residue. The D gene is left open where the match is weak. Clone size is stated in some rows and not others, as once, few, many or a class when expanded.

clone_size j_call d_call v_call cdr3_aa cdr3_nt
- TRBJ1-5 - TRBV19 CASSIGDIDNSNQPQHF TGTGCCAGTAGTATTGGAGACATCGATAATAGCAATCAGCCCCAGCATTTT
many TRBJ2-1 TRBD1 TRBV27 CASSYRTGGLKQFF TGTGCCAGCAGTTACAGGACAGGGGGCTTGAAGCAGTTCTTC
many TRBJ2-1 TRBD1 TRBV7-2 CASSSGTGYNEQFF TGTGCCAGCAGCTCGGGGACAGGCTACAATGAGCAGTTCTTC
many TRBJ1-5 - TRBV20-1 CSARFLGQNFNQPQHF TGCAGTGCTAGATTTTTGGGTCAGAACTTCAATCAGCCCCAGCATTTT
many TRBJ2-3 - TRBV5-6 CASNFRGTDTQYF TGTGCCAGCAATTTTAGGGGCACAGATACGCAGTATTTT
many TRBJ2-1 - TRBV6-6 CASSYSRDPGNEQFF TGTGCCAGCAGTTACTCCCGAGACCCTGGCAATGAGCAGTTCTTC
- TRBJ2-1 - TRBV5-4 CASSLVISEQFF TGTGCCAGCAGCTTGGTTATCAGTGAGCAGTTCTTC
- TRBJ2-5 - TRBV11-2 CASSLGLRWDNQETQYF TGTGCCAGCAGCTTAGGATTAAGGTGGGACAACCAAGAGACCCAGTACTTC
few TRBJ2-2 - TRBV6-5 CASSSNHPHLTGELFF TGTGCCAGCAGTTCCAACCACCCCCATCTCACCGGGGAGCTGTTTTTT
many TRBJ2-2 - TRBV24-1 CATSDHYREGDTGELFF TGTGCCACCAGTGACCATTACAGGGAGGGGGACACCGGGGAGCTGTTTTTT
many TRBJ2-7 - TRBV6-1 CASSEFVDNYEQYF TGTGCCAGCAGTGAGTTTGTTGATAACTACGAGCAGTACTTC
many TRBJ2-5 - TRBV21-1 CASSSRDREETQYF TGTGCCAGCAGTTCTCGGGACAGGGAAGAGACCCAGTACTTC
- TRBJ2-3 TRBD2 TRBV10-3 CAIRLAGRTDTQYF TGTGCCATCAGACTAGCGGGGCGGACAGATACGCAGTATTTT
many TRBJ1-1 - TRBV4-1 CASSQALEVWNTEAFF TGCGCCAGCAGCCAAGCCCTGGAGGTTTGGAACACTGAAGCTTTCTTT
- TRBJ2-3 - TRBV7-3 CASSLASLTDTQYF TGTGCCAGCAGCTTAGCTAGCCTCACAGATACGCAGTATTTT
many TRBJ2-7 TRBD2 TRBV5-4 CASSKGTTSYEQYF TGTGCCAGCAGCAAAGGGACTACCTCCTACGAGCAGTACTTC
many TRBJ2-1 TRBD2 TRBV20-1 CSARVWGLAGVGDYNEQFF TGCAGTGCTAGAGTTTGGGGACTAGCGGGAGTAGGGGACTACAATGAGCAGTTCTTC
few TRBJ1-2 TRBD1 TRBV7-2 CASSLPRTGSNGYTF TGTGCCAGCAGCTTACCGCGGACAGGGAGTAATGGCTACACCTTC
many TRBJ2-7 - TRBV24-1 CATAASYEQYF TGTGCCACGGCGGCCTCCTACGAGCAGTACTTC
- TRBJ1-4 - TRBV2 CASSPTPRDTNEKLFF TGTGCCAGCAGTCCCACACCCAGGGACACTAATGAAAAACTGTTTTTT
many TRBJ1-1 TRBD1 TRBV2 CASSGQATEAFF TGTGCCAGCAGCGGACAGGCCACTGAAGCTTTCTTT
once TRBJ2-1 - TRBV20-1 CSARKRTGLGGAIYNEQFF TGCAGTGCTAGAAAACGGACTGGGCTTGGCGGGGCTATCTACAATGAGCAGTTCTTC
many TRBJ2-7 - TRBV28 CASSPGLQEQYF TGTGCCAGCAGCCCGGGGCTCCAAGAGCAGTACTTC
- TRBJ2-3 - TRBV30 CAWSVTGNTQYF TGTGCCTGGAGTGTAACGGGGAATACGCAGTATTTT
many TRBJ2-1 TRBD2 TRBV6-2/TRBV6-3 CASKDWAGVENEQFF TGTGCCAGCAAAGATTGGGCGGGAGTCGAGAATGAGCAGTTCTTC
many TRBJ1-1 - TRBV11-2 CASRRVLGPREAFF TGTGCCAGCAGACGGGTGCTGGGCCCCCGTGAAGCTTTCTTT
few TRBJ2-1 TRBD2 TRBV20-1 CSARSLAGEYEQFF TGCAGTGCTCGGAGCCTAGCGGGAGAATATGAGCAGTTCTTC
few TRBJ2-1 - TRBV27 CASSPPNNEQFF TGTGCCAGCAGTCCCCCTAACAATGAGCAGTTCTTC
few TRBJ2-5 - TRBV29-1 CSVEDRGAETQYF TGCAGCGTTGAAGATCGAGGGGCAGAGACCCAGTACTTC
- TRBJ2-1 TRBD2 TRBV20-1 CSARDTGGAANEQFF TGCAGTGCTAGAGATACCGGGGGGGCCGCCAATGAGCAGTTCTTC
many TRBJ1-6 - TRBV2 CASSEIQGRSPLHF TGTGCCAGCAGTGAAATCCAGGGTCGGTCACCCCTCCACTTT
many TRBJ2-7 TRBD2 TRBV11-2 CASSPRLAGGKNEQYF TGTGCCAGCAGCCCGCGTCTAGCGGGAGGGAAAAACGAGCAGTACTTC
many TRBJ2-3 TRBD2 TRBV2 CASNLAGGGTDTQYF TGTGCCAGCAACCTAGCGGGGGGAGGGACAGATACGCAGTATTTT
many TRBJ2-5 - TRBV5-1 CASRGTGLETQYF TGCGCCAGCAGAGGGACGGGATTGGAGACCCAGTACTTC
many TRBJ2-1 TRBD1 TRBV5-1 CASSLWDRGYNEQFF TGCGCCAGCAGCTTGTGGGACAGGGGCTACAATGAGCAGTTCTTC
many TRBJ2-7 - TRBV7-9 CASSLESSYEQYF TGTGCCAGCAGCTTAGAGAGCTCCTACGAGCAGTACTTC
many TRBJ2-1 - TRBV13 CASSHRVSYNEQFF TGTGCCAGCAGCCACAGGGTCTCCTACAATGAGCAGTTCTTC
- TRBJ2-7 - TRBV12-3/TRBV12-4 CASSQDYRDEQYF TGTGCCAGCAGCCAAGACTACAGGGACGAGCAGTACTTC
many TRBJ1-3 TRBD1 TRBV18 CASSPTGNSGNTIYF TGTGCCAGCTCACCGACAGGGAACTCTGGAAACACCATATATTTT
few TRBJ2-1 - TRBV11-2 CASSLMRANEQFF TGTGCCAGCAGCTTAATGCGAGCCAATGAGCAGTTCTTC
few TRBJ2-7 TRBD2 TRBV20-1 CSARGRLAGPSEQYF TGCAGTGCTAGAGGCCGACTAGCGGGACCCTCCGAGCAGTACTTC
many TRBJ2-7 - TRBV19 CAGARAYRTLSFLPALYEQYF TGTGCCGGAGCCAGGGCCTACCGCACACTTTCTTTTCTTCCCGCACTCTACGAGCAGTACTTC
many TRBJ2-1 - TRBV29-1 CSVKVGGLSSYNEQFF TGCAGCGTTAAAGTCGGGGGGCTCAGCTCCTACAATGAGCAGTTCTTC